A single sample gave rise to the 12 T cell receptor beta chains below, sequenced in a study of glioma-infiltrating T cells after dendritic cell vaccination. Regarding time point: after dendritic cell vaccination, including at tumor progression/relapse. Profiled with immunoSEQ multiplex PCR; TCRdb holds only in-frame clones, not every one. Counted here are 99,000 or so clones, around 80% occurring once; the ten biggest clones make up approximately 5.4%. Sequencing used blood, obtained after dendritic cell vaccination. These TCRs come from a human donor with glioblastoma.

This clone was observed a few times. The chain is built from TRBV2 and TRBJ1-6; D remains unclear. V lost 6 bases, J lost 6 bases, and 15 bases lay in between. The CDR3 length is 15 residues. Looked up from germline, CDR1 is SNHLY and CDR2 is FYNNEI. The CDR3 nucleotides are TGTGCCAGCAGAGGCAGAAGCTCGGGTAATTCACCCCTCCACTTT. Its translation: CASRGRSSGNSPLHF.

The chain employs TRBV2 and TRBJ2-3, with 11 bases aligning to TRBD2. The germline V gene has CDR1 SNHLY and CDR2 FYNNEI. The V gene end was trimmed by 4 bases and the J gene end by 6 bases; junction bases not matched to a gene: 6. This CDR3 is built from 15 residues. For the CDR3, the DNA is TGTGCCAGCAGTGCCCGACTAGCGGGGTCGGATACGCAGTATTTT. This encodes CASSARLAGSDTQYF. Together with reference TRBV2 and TRBJ2-3, the CDR3 gives the full variable domain: EPEVTQTPSHQVTQMGQEVILRCVPISNHLYFYWYRQILGQKVEFLVSFYNNEISEKSEIFDDQFSVERPDGSNFTLKIRSTKLEDSAMYFCASSARLAGSDTQYFGPGTRLTVL.

The gene calls are TRBV5-1 and TRBJ2-1; 9 nucleotides line up with TRBD2. CDR1 is SGHRS and CDR2 is YFSETQ in the germline V gene. V shed 1 base and J 7 bases; nucleotides not matched to a gene: 12. The CDR3 totals 17 residues. The CDR3 nucleotides are TGCGCCAGCAGCTTGAGGAGTAGCGGGGGAGGGAGGAATGAGCAGTTCTTC. It specifies CASSLRSSGGGRNEQFF. Supplemented by reference TRBV5-1 and TRBJ2-1, the full variable domain reads KAGVTQTPRYLIKTRGQQVTLSCSPISGHRSVSWYQQTPGQGLQFLFEYFSETQRNKGNFPGRFSGRQFSNSRSEMNVSTLELGDSALYLCASSLRSSGGGRNEQFFGPGTRLTVL.

The chain uses TRBV4-1 and TRBJ2-2; a possible D gene is TRBD1 (6 bases). The CDR3 covers 15 residues. CDR1 and CDR2 from the germline V gene are MGHRA and YSYEKL. The ends were cut back, 3 bases at V and 1 base at J, with 9 bases in the middle. As DNA, the CDR3 is TGCGCCAGCAGCCAGACAGGAGGGAACACCGGGGAGCTGTTTTTT. Its protein product is CASSQTGGNTGELFF.

This clone was seen only once. The genes are TRBV2 and TRBJ2-5; no reliable D call. The CDR3 has 11 residues. Deletions cut 7 bases from V and 2 bases from J, with 5 bases between. Germline assignment: CDR1 SNHLY and CDR2 FYNNEI. CDR3 in DNA: TGTGCCAGCACCCTTCAAGAGACCCAGTACTTC. It translates to CASTLQETQYF. Filled out from reference TRBV2 and TRBJ2-5, the complete variable domain reads EPEVTQTPSHQVTQMGQEVILRCVPISNHLYFYWYRQILGQKVEFLVSFYNNEISEKSEIFDDQFSVERPDGSNFTLKIRSTKLEDSAMYFCASTLQETQYFGPGTRLLVL.

This clone showed up just a few times. The chain is built from TRBV28 and TRBJ1-4; 8 positions match TRBD1. The CDR3 is 14 amino acids. The germline CDR1 and CDR2 sequences are MDHEN and SYDVKM. V lost 2 bases, J lost 7 bases, and 3 bases stayed unmatched. The CDR3: CASSLGQGVEKLFF. The CDR3 coding sequence is TGTGCCAGCAGTTTAGGACAGGGCGTTGAAAAACTGTTTTTT.

V usage is TRBV27 and J usage is TRBJ2-7; D perhaps matches TRBD1 (7 bases). V was cut by 5 bases and J by 3 bases, with 14 bases left in between. Germline CDR1 MNHEY, CDR2 SMNVEV (reference sequence). The CDR3 has 14 amino acids. This CDR3 reads CASSPRQGGYEQYF. The CDR3 bases are TGTGCCAGCAGTCCCCGACAGGGAGGCTACGAGCAGTACTTC.

For the CDR3, the DNA is TGTGCCAGCAGTTACCAAGGCGGGACGCGGAACTACGAGCAGTACTTC. It yields the protein CASSYQGGTRNYEQYF. The J gene is TRBJ2-7, the V gene TRBV6-5; D may be TRBD2 (6 bases). Looked up from germline, CDR1 is MNHEY and CDR2 is SVGAGI. The CDR3 loop spans 16 amino acids. The ends were cut back, 2 bases at V and 3 bases at J, with 17 bases in the middle.

This clone was found a few times. The chain links TRBV6-5 to TRBJ2-7; TRBD2 aligns across 12 bases. Trimming removed 6 bases from V and 6 bases from J; junction bases left unmatched: 9. The CDR3 runs 15 residues. CDR1 is MNHEY and CDR2 is SVGAGI in the germline V gene. The CDR3 loop reads CASSWTSGVTSEQYF. CDR3 nucleotides: TGTGCCAGCAGCTGGACTAGCGGGGTTACCTCCGAGCAGTACTTC.

This clone was counted only a few times. V usage is TRBV9 and J usage is TRBJ1-4, with D unclear. The CDR3 contains 14 residues. V was clipped by 4 bases and J by 4 bases, with 11 bases between them. Germline CDR1 SGDLS, CDR2 YYNGEE. The CDR3 reads CASSREPSNEKLFF. In nucleotides, the CDR3 is TGTGCCAGCAGCCGTGAGCCAAGTAATGAAAAACTGTTTTTT.

This chain uses TRBV5-1 with TRBJ2-6; TRBD1 might be the D (5 bases). The CDR3 loop spans 19 amino acids. CDR1 is SGHRS and CDR2 is YFSETQ in the germline V gene. With 1 base removed from V and 0 bases from J, the gap between germline ends came to 17 bases. CDR3 amino acids: CASSLQSRTKSSGANVLTF. CDR3 bases: TGCGCCAGCAGCTTGCAGTCTAGGACAAAGAGCTCTGGGGCCAACGTCCTGACTTTC.

Details on this clone: A much larger clonotype is one base distant, so this may be a read error. Other DNA sequences in this sample translate to the same CDR3. The rearrangement joins TRBV25-1 to TRBJ1-2, with D possibly TRBD1 on 6 matching bases. The germline gives CDR1 MGHDK, CDR2 SYGVNS. Trimming removed 4 bases at V and 0 bases at J, with 9 bases between. This CDR3 has 14 residues. The CDR3 nucleotides are TGTGCCAGCAGTGGAACAGGGACTAACTATGGCTACACCTTC. Its translation: CASSGTGTNYGYTF.